This T cell receptor beta chain was recovered during a study of long-term antiretroviral therapy in people with HIV. At survey level, the immunoSEQ assay was run in its v3.0 version. Only in-frame clones appear in the TCRdb table, and some are missing; sequencing was by immunoSEQ multiplex PCR. The sample holds around 6,700 clones, approximately 85% seen once. The CDR3 consists of 14 residues. The germline V gene has CDR1 SSHAT and CDR2 FNYEAQ (reference sequence). On this clone: An end of the junction differs from the germline gene, which may be a read error.

The chain couples TRBV7-7 to TRBJ2-5; D is unresolved. This clonotype was sampled from a woman between 50 and 59 years old with HIV. This material consisted of unsorted PBMCs, taken 3.7 years after starting antiretroviral therapy. The CDR3 coding sequence is TGTGCTAGCAGCTTAGCTTCAGGCCAAGAGACCCAGTACTTC. Protein sequence: CASSLASGQETQYF.